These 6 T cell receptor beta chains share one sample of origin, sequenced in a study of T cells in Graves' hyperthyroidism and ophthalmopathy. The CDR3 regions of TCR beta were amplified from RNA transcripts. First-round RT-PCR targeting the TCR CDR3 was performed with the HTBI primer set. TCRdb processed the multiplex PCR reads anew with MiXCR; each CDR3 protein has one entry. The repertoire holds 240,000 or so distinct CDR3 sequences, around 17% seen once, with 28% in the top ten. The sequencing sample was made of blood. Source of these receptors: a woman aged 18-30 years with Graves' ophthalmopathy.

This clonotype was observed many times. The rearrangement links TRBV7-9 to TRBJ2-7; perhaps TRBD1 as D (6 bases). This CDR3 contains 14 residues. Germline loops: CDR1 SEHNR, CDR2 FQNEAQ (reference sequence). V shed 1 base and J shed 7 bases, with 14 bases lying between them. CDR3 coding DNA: TGTGCCAGCAGCTTAGACAGGGACCCATCTGAGCAGTACTTC. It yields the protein CASSLDRDPSEQYF.

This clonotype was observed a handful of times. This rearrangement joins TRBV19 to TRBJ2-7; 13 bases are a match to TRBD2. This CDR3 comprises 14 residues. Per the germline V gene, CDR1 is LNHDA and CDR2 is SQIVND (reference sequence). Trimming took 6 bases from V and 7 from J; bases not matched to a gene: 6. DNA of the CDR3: TGTGCCAGTAGCGGACTAGCGGGAGCGGGGGAGCAGTACTTC. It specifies CASSGLAGAGEQYF.

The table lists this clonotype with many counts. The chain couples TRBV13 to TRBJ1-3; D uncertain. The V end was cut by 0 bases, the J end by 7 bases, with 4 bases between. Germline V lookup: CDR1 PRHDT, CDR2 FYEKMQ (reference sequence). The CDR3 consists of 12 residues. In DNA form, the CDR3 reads TGTGCCAGCAGCTTAGGGCAGAACACCATATATTTT. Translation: CASSLGQNTIYF.

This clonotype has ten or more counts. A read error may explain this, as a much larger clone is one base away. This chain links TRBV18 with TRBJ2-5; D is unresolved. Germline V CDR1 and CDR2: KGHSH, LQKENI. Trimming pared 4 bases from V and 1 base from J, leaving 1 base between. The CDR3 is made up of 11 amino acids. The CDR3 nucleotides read TGTGCCAGCTCACGCCAAGAGACCCAGTACTTC. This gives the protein CASSRQETQYF.

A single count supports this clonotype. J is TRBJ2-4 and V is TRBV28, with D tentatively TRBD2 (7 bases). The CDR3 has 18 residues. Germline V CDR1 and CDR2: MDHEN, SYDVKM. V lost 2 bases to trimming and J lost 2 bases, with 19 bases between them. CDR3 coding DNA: TGTGCCAGCAGTTTAATCGGGGGGCAAATGGAGTCCAAAAACATTCAGTACTTC. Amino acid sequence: CASSLIGGQMESKNIQYF.

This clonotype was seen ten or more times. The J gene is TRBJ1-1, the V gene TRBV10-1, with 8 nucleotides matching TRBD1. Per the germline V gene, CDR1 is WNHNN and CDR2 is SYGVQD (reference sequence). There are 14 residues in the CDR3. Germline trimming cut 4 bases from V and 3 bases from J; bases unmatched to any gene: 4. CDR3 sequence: CASSGQGLHTEAFF. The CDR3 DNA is TGCGCCAGCAGTGGACAGGGGCTTCACACTGAAGCTTTCTTT.